Each of the 20 T cell receptor beta chains below was sequenced from the same sample in a study of blood T cell repertoires in COVID-19. Sequencing used immunoSEQ multiplex PCR; TCRdb keeps in-frame clones, though not all of them. The sample has more than 150,000 clones, around 81% seen once. The specimen was peripheral blood. The source of these receptors is a woman of 80 years or more with COVID-19, enrolled during active disease.

This clone was picked up a small number of times. V usage is TRBV19 and J usage is TRBJ1-2; the D is unclear. This CDR3 region has 12 residues. Germline V gives CDR1 LNHDA, CDR2 SQIVND (reference sequence). Trimming took off 3 bases at V and 7 bases at J, with 9 bases between the two ends. The chain's CDR3 is CASSIPGSGYTF. CDR3 in DNA: TGTGCCAGTAGTATTCCGGGGAGTGGCTACACCTTC. Complete variable domain (other parts from reference TRBV19 and TRBJ1-2): DGGITQSPKYLFRKEGQNVTLSCEQNLNHDAMYWYRQDPGQGLRLIYYSQIVNDFQKGDIAEGYSVSREKKESFPLTVTSAQKNPTAFYLCASSIPGSGYTFGSGTRLTVV.

The chain has TRBV9 and TRBJ2-7; unclear D gene. CDR3 length: 15 amino acids. The germline V gene has CDR1 SGDLS and CDR2 YYNGEE. The V end was cut by 0 bases, the J end by 3 bases, with 13 bases between. CDR3 residues: CASSVDPFSLYEQYF. The CDR3 DNA reads as TGTGCCAGCAGCGTAGATCCCTTTTCCCTCTACGAGCAGTACTTC.

The V call is TRBV14, the J call TRBJ2-1; 9 nucleotides match TRBD2. The CDR3 is made up of 14 amino acids. V was pared by 1 base and J by 7 bases, with 2 bases of the junction left unmatched. Germline CDR1 and CDR2: SGHDN and FVKESK. The CDR3, as DNA: TGTGCCAGCAGCCAAGCGGGACTAGCTAATGAGCAGTTCTTC. Residues: CASSQAGLANEQFF.

The CDR3 DNA sequence: TGTGCCAGCAGTTATCTACAGGGGGTGGGTGAAAAACTGTTTTTT. It codes for CASSYLQGVGEKLFF. The rearrangement links TRBV2 to TRBJ1-4, with 8 bases aligning to TRBD1. V lost 5 bases to trimming and J lost 7 bases; unmatched junction nucleotides: 9. The germline CDR1 and CDR2 sequences are SNHLY and FYNNEI. The CDR3 contains 15 residues.

The chain joins TRBV6-2 or TRBV6-3 to TRBJ2-7; 12 positions agree with TRBD2. CDR3 length equals 16 residues. J was trimmed by 4 bases and V by 0 bases; bases with no gene match: 4. Per the germline V gene, CDR1 is MNHEY and CDR2 is SVGEGT. The CDR3: CASSYSRTSGNYEQYF. The CDR3 DNA follows: TGTGCCAGCAGTTACTCCCGGACTAGCGGGAATTACGAGCAGTACTTC.

This chain's CDR3 is CASSTRFSYEQYF. The CDR3 nucleotides read TGTGCCAGCAGTACGAGATTCTCCTACGAGCAGTACTTC. The V call is TRBV7-2, the J call TRBJ2-7; no clear D. The CDR3 is made up of 13 amino acids. Germline-derived CDR1 and CDR2 are SGHTA and FQGNSA. Trimming removed 6 bases from V and 0 bases from J, with 9 bases in between.

This chain links TRBV7-9 with TRBJ2-5; tentatively, D is TRBD2 (5 bases). The CDR3 is 16 amino acids. CDR1 and CDR2 (germline): SEHNR, FQNEAQ (reference sequence). With 1 base removed from V and 2 bases from J, the gap between germline ends came to 14 bases. The CDR3 DNA reads as TGTGCCAGCAGCTTAGACCCTGACGGGGATCAAGAGACCCAGTACTTC. Residues: CASSLDPDGDQETQYF.

V usage is TRBV28 and J usage is TRBJ1-2, with no clear D. Deletions cut 1 base from V and 8 bases from J, with 14 bases between. CDR1 and CDR2 (germline): MDHEN, SYDVKM. There are 14 residues in the CDR3. DNA of the CDR3: TGTGCCAGCAGTTTATTGTCTATCCCGGGGGGCTACACCTTC. Its translation is CASSLLSIPGGYTF.

This chain joins TRBV2 and TRBJ2-2; TRBD2 agrees at 11 bases. The J segment lost 4 bases and the V segment lost 8 bases, leaving 6 bases of the junction unmatched. Germline lookup yields CDR1 SNHLY and CDR2 FYNNEI. There are 15 residues in the CDR3. The CDR3 loop is CASCKLAGATGELFF. In DNA, the CDR3 is TGTGCCAGCTGTAAACTAGCGGGAGCCACCGGGGAGCTGTTTTTT.

The genes are TRBV18 and TRBJ2-2, with D unclear. Trimming pared 5 bases from V and 6 bases from J, leaving 7 bases between. This CDR3 has 12 residues. Germline assignment: CDR1 KGHSH and CDR2 LQKENI. As DNA, the CDR3 is TGTGCCAGCTCAAATCGGGCCGGGGAGCTGTTTTTT. Its protein product is CASSNRAGELFF.

The DNA for the CDR3 is TGTGCCAGCAGAGATATCGGGGGGAATGAGCAGTTCTTC. Its translation is CASRDIGGNEQFF. The rearrangement links TRBV6-4 to TRBJ2-1; TRBD2 matches at 7 bases. This CDR3 spans 13 amino acids. J lost 7 bases, V lost 6 bases, and 6 bases had no gene match. The germline gives CDR1 MRHNA, CDR2 SNTAGT.

The CDR3 reads CASSLVASGGLETQYF. The CDR3 bases are TGTGCCAGCAGCTTGGTTGCTAGCGGGGGGTTGGAGACCCAGTACTTC. The V call is TRBV5-6, the J call TRBJ2-5; 11 nucleotides agree with TRBD2. After removal of 0 bases from V and 5 bases from J, the junction contained 6 bases not matched to a gene. The CDR3 is 16 residues long. CDR1 and CDR2 from the germline V gene are SGHDT and YYEEEE.

This clone was seen only once. The gene calls are TRBV25-1 and TRBJ1-2; tentatively, D is TRBD1 (5 bases). CDR3 size: 14 residues. The germline gives CDR1 MGHDK, CDR2 SYGVNS. The V end was cut by 0 bases, the J end by 3 bases, with 8 bases between. In DNA form, the CDR3 reads TGTGCCAGCAGTGAATATAGGGGTGACTATGGCTACACCTTC. Protein product: CASSEYRGDYGYTF.

The genes are TRBV5-4 and TRBJ2-5; tentatively, D is TRBD2 (6 bases). Germline assignment: CDR1 SGHNT and CDR2 YYREEE (reference sequence). This CDR3 comprises 14 residues. With 4 bases removed from V and 4 bases from J, the gap between germline ends came to 14 bases. This CDR3 is CASSPGVVGETQYF. CDR3 bases: TGTGCCAGCAGCCCGGGAGTTGTTGGAGAGACCCAGTACTTC.

This chain connects TRBV4-2 to TRBJ2-6; the match to TRBD1 covers 8 bases. This CDR3 has 17 amino acids. Germline CDR1 reads LGHNA; CDR2 reads YNFKEQ. V lost 1 base and J lost 2; bases outside the gene matches: 4. The CDR3 loop is CASSQVPGGTGANVLTF. The CDR3, as DNA: TGTGCCAGCAGCCAAGTTCCAGGGGGCACTGGGGCCAACGTCCTGACTTTC.

This clone was picked up one time. The DNA for the CDR3 is TGCGCCAGCAGCCAACACGGGTCTAGCGGCTACGAGCAGTACTTC. It codes for CASSQHGSSGYEQYF. The rearrangement uses TRBV4-1 and TRBJ2-7; 7 bases fit TRBD2. Germline V gene sequence: CDR1 MGHRA, CDR2 YSYEKL. The CDR3 contains 15 residues. V was clipped by 2 bases and J by 3 bases; unmatched bases: 7.

The chain has TRBV19 and TRBJ2-1; the D is unclear. Germline assignment: CDR1 LNHDA and CDR2 SQIVND (reference sequence). This CDR3 is built from 14 residues. The germline V and J ends were trimmed by 1 base and 4 bases, with 8 bases remaining between them. Written as DNA, the CDR3 is TGTGCCAGTAGTATAGGCGCCCCATACAATGAGCAGTTCTTC. Protein sequence: CASSIGAPYNEQFF. The full variable domain, completed using reference TRBV19 and TRBJ2-1, is DGGITQSPKYLFRKEGQNVTLSCEQNLNHDAMYWYRQDPGQGLRLIYYSQIVNDFQKGDIAEGYSVSREKKESFPLTVTSAQKNPTAFYLCASSIGAPYNEQFFGPGTRLTVL.

This chain joins TRBV10-2 and TRBJ1-2; D is undetermined. This CDR3 is built from 12 residues. V was pared by 3 bases and J by 4 bases, with 6 bases between. The germline CDR1 and CDR2 sequences are WSHSY and SAAADI. In nucleotides, the CDR3 is TGCGCCAGCAGTGACGGTGTCTATGGCTACACCTTC. This gives the protein CASSDGVYGYTF.

The V and J genes are TRBV12-3 or TRBV12-4 and TRBJ2-2; no reliable D call. The length of the CDR3 is 13 residues. Trimming stripped 6 bases from V and 1 base from J, with 6 bases between. CDR3 loop: CASSGGNTGELFF. DNA of the CDR3: TGTGCCAGCAGCGGCGGGAACACCGGGGAGCTGTTTTTT.

V gene TRBV5-1 combines with J gene TRBJ2-2; D unresolved. The ends were cut back, 10 bases at V and 2 bases at J, with 15 bases in the middle. The CDR3 is 14 residues long. CDR1 and CDR2 (germline): SGHRS, YFSETQ. The CDR3 sequence is CASAQAINTGELFF. The CDR3 DNA sequence: TGCGCCTCAGCTCAGGCAATTAACACCGGGGAGCTGTTTTTT.